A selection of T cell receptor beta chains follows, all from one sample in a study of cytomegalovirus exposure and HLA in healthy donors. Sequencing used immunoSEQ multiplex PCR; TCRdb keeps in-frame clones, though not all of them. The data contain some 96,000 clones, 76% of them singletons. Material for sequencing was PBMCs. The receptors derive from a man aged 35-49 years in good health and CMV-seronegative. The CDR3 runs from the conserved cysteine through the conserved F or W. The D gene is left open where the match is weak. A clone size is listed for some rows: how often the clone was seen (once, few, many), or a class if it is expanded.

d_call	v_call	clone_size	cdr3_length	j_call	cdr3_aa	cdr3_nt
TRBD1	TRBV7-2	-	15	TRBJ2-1	CASSFQDRAYNEQFF	TGTGCCAGCAGCTTTCAGGACAGGGCTTACAATGAGCAGTTCTTC
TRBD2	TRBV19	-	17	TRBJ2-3	CAVLVVAGPLSTDTQYF	TGTGCCGTCCTGGTGGTAGCGGGGCCTCTTAGCACAGATACGCAGTATTTT
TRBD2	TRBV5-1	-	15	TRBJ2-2	CASKSVAGHTGELFF	TGCGCCAGCAAATCAGTAGCGGGCCACACCGGGGAGCTGTTTTTT
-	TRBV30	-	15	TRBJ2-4	CAWSAPRRAKNIQYF	TGTGCCTGGAGTGCCCCGAGGAGGGCCAAAAACATTCAGTACTTC
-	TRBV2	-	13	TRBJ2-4	CASSDGAKNIQYF	TGTGCCAGCAGTGACGGGGCCAAAAACATTCAGTACTTC
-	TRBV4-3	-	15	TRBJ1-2	CASSQDIGREGGYTF	TGCGCCAGCAGCCAAGATATAGGCAGGGAAGGTGGCTACACCTTC
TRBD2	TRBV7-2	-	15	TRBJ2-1	CASSTGTSPYNEQFF	TGTGCCAGCAGCACCGGGACTAGCCCGTACAATGAGCAGTTCTTC
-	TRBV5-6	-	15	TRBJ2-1	CASSKSGPVYNEQFF	TGTGCCAGCAGCAAGAGCGGGCCTGTTTACAATGAGCAGTTCTTC
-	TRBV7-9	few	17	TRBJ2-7	CASSLSGGPRQSYEQYF	TGTGCCAGCAGCCTCTCCGGCGGGCCGCGCCAATCCTACGAGCAGTACTTC
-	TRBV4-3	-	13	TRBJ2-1	CASSQGTYNEQFF	TGCGCCAGCAGCCAAGGGACTTACAATGAGCAGTTCTTC
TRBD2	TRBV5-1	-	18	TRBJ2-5	CASSLAGLAGGNQETQYF	TGCGCCAGCAGCTTGGCCGGTCTAGCGGGGGGGAACCAAGAGACCCAGTACTTC
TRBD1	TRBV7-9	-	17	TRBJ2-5	CASSSDRGPPKQETQYF	TGTGCCAGCAGCTCCGACAGGGGACCACCGAAGCAAGAGACCCAGTACTTC
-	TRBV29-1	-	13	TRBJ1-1	CSVEYGERTEAFF	TGCAGCGTTGAATATGGGGAGCGAACTGAAGCTTTCTTT
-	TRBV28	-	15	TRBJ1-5	CASSSRNRVSQPQHF	TGTGCCAGCAGTTCGCGGAACAGGGTGAGTCAGCCCCAGCATTTT
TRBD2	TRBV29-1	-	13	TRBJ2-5	CSVIAGLTETQYF	TGCAGCGTCATAGCGGGACTCACTGAGACCCAGTACTTC
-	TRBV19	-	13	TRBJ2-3	CASSIVSSDTQYF	TGTGCCAGTAGTATAGTTAGTTCAGATACGCAGTATTTT
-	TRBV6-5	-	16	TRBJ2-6	CASSYSKSSGANVLTF	TGTGCCAGCAGTTACTCGAAGTCTAGTGGGGCCAACGTCCTGACTTTC
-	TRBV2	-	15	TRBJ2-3	CATAIGRGVTDTQYF	TGTGCCACAGCAATTGGGCGGGGAGTCACAGATACGCAGTATTTT
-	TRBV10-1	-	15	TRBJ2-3	CASTLIGRITDTQYF	TGCGCCAGCACCCTTATCGGGAGAATTACAGATACGCAGTATTTT
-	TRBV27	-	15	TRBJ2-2	CASSFGWRNTGELFF	TGTGCCAGCAGTTTTGGTTGGAGAAACACCGGGGAGCTGTTTTTT
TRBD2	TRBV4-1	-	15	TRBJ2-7	CASSQREGTAGEQYF	TGCGCCAGCAGCCAACGGGAGGGGACCGCTGGAGAGCAGTACTTC
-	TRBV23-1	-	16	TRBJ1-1	CASSQSGGSVNTEAFF	TGCGCCAGCAGTCAATCGGGGGGGTCTGTGAACACTGAAGCTTTCTTT
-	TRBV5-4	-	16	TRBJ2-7	CASSFPLPGGEHEQYF	TGTGCCAGCAGCTTCCCACTGCCCGGGGGAGAGCACGAGCAGTACTTC
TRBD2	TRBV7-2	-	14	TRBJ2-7	CASSLSSGAYEQYF	TGTGCCAGCAGCTTATCTAGCGGAGCCTACGAGCAGTACTTC
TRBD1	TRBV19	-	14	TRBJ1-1	CASSRDRGSSEAFF	TGTGCCAGTAGTCGGGACAGGGGCTCTTCTGAAGCTTTCTTT
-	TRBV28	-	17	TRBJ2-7	CASSPLAGRLSSYEQYF	TGTGCCAGCAGTCCCCTGGCGGGGCGCCTGAGCTCCTACGAGCAGTACTTC
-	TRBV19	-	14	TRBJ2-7	CASSAPLESGEQYF	TGTGCCAGTAGTGCCCCTCTGGAGAGCGGGGAGCAGTACTTC
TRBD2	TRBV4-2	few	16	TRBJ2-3	CASSQEWSGGTDTQYF	TGTGCCAGCAGCCAAGAATGGAGCGGGGGTACAGATACGCAGTATTTT
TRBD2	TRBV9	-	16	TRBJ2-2	CASSATLAANTGELFF	TGTGCCAGCAGCGCAACCCTAGCGGCGAACACCGGGGAGCTGTTTTTT
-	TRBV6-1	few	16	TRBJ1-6	CASSDTDRVPNSPLHF	TGTGCCAGCAGTGATACCGACCGGGTTCCGAATTCACCCCTCCACTTT
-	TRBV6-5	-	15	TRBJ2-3	CASSPDRWGVDTQYF	TGTGCCAGCAGTCCGGACAGGTGGGGGGTAGATACGCAGTATTTT
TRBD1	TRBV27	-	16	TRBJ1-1	CASSLLAGGGNTEAFF	TGTGCCAGCAGTTTATTGGCAGGGGGTGGGAACACTGAAGCTTTCTTT
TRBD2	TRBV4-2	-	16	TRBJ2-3	CASSQLSGGPSDTQYF	TGTGCCAGCAGCCAATTAAGCGGGGGCCCCTCCGATACGCAGTATTTT